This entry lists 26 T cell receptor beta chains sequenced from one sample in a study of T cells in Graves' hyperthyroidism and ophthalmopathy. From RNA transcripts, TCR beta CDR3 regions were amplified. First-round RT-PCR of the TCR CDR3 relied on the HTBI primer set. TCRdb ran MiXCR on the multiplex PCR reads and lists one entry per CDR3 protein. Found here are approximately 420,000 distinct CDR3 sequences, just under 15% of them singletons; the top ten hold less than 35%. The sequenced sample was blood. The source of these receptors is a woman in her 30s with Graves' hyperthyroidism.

The CDR3 loop is CATSRVGGTKKDEQYF. The DNA of the CDR3 is TGTGCCACCAGCAGAGTTGGAGGGACTAAGAAGGATGAGCAGTACTTC. This chain connects TRBV15 to TRBJ2-7, with TRBD2 matching 7 bases. The V gene's germline CDR1 is LNHNV and CDR2 YYDKDF (reference sequence). Trimming at V came to 1 base and at J to 7 bases, leaving 13 bases not matched to a gene. The CDR3 is made up of 16 amino acids. Full variable domain (remainder filled in from reference TRBV15 and TRBJ2-7): DAMVIQNPRYQVTQFGKPVTLSCSQTLNHNVMYWYQQKSSQAPKLLFHYYDKDFNNEADTPDNFQSRRPNTSFCFLDIRSPGLGDTAMYLCATSRVGGTKKDEQYFGPGTRLTVT.

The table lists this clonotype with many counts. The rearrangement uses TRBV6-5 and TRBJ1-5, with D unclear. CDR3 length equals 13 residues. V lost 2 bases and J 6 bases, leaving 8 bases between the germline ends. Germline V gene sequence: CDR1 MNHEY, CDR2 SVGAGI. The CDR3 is CASSYARGQPQHF. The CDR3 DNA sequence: TGTGCCAGCAGTTACGCGAGAGGTCAGCCCCAGCATTTT.

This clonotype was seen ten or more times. CDR3 sequence (DNA): TGTGCCAGCAGAACGAAAGGCGGGGAGACCCAGTACTTC. Its protein product is CASRTKGGETQYF. This chain uses TRBV28 with TRBJ2-5, with D possibly being TRBD2 (5 bases). Trimming stripped 6 bases from V and 5 bases from J, with 13 bases between. In germline, CDR1 is MDHEN, CDR2 SYDVKM. CDR3 size: 13 residues.

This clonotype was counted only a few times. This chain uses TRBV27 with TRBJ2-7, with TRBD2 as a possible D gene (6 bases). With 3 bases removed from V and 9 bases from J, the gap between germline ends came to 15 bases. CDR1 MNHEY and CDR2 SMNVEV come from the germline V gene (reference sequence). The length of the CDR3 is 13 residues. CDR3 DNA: TGTGCCAGCAGTTTGGGGAGCCTCGGGGGGCAGTACTTC. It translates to CASSLGSLGGQYF.

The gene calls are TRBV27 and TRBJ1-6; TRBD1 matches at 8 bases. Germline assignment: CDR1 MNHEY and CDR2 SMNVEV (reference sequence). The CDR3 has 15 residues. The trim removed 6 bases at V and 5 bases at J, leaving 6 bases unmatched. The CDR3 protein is CASRGWGQDNSPLHF. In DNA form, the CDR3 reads TGTGCCAGCAGGGGTTGGGGACAGGATAATTCACCCCTCCACTTT.

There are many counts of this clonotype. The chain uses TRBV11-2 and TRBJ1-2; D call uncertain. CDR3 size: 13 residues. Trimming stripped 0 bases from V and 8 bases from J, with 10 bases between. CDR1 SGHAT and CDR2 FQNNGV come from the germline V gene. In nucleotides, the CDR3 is TGTGCCAGCAGCTTAGAGAGGATGAGGGGCTACACCTTC. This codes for CASSLERMRGYTF.

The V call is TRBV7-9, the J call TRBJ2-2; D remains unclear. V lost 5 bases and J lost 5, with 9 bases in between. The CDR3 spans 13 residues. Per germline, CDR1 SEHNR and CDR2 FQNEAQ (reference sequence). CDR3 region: CASSPQLTGELFF. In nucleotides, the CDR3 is TGTGCCAGCAGCCCACAGCTAACCGGGGAGCTGTTTTTT.

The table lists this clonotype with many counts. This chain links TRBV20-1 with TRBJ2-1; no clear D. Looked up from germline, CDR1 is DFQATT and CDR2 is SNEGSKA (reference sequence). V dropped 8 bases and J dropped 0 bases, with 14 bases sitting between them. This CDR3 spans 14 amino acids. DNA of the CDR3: TGCAGTACCCGAAAATCGTACTCCTACAATGAGCAGTTCTTC. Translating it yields CSTRKSYSYNEQFF.

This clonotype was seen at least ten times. Here the CDR3 DNA reads TGTGCCAGCAGCTTTGACACCTCCTACGAGCAGTACTTC. Translation gives CASSFDTSYEQYF. V and J are TRBV7-9 and TRBJ2-7; D call uncertain. Germline loops: CDR1 SEHNR, CDR2 FQNEAQ (reference sequence). V shed 3 bases and J shed 0 bases, with 6 bases lying between them. This CDR3 is built from 13 residues.

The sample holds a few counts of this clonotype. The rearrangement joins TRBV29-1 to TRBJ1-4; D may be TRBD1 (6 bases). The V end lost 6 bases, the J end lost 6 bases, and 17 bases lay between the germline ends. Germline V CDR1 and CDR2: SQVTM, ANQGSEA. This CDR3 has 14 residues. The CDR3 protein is CSVQGSWGHEKLFF. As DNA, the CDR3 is TGCAGCGTACAGGGTAGCTGGGGACATGAAAAACTGTTTTTT.

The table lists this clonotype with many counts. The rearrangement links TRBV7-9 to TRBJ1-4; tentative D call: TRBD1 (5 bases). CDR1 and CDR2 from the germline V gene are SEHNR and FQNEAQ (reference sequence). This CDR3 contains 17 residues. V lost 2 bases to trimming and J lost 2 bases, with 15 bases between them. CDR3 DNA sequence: TGTGCCAGCAGCTTATTTGACAGTGGAGGCACTAATGAAAAACTGTTTTTT. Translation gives CASSLFDSGGTNEKLFF.

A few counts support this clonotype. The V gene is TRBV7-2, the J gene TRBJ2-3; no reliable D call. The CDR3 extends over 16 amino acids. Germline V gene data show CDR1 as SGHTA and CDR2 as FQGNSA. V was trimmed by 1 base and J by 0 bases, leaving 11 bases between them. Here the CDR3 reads CASSLVSGGSTDTQYF. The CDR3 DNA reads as TGTGCCAGCAGCTTAGTCTCTGGCGGAAGCACAGATACGCAGTATTTT.

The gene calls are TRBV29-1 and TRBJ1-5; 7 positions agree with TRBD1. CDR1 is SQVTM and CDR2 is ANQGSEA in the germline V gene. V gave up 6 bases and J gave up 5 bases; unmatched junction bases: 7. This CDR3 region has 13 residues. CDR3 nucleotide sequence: TGCAGCGTCAAGACAGGGAACGATCAGCCCCAGCATTTT. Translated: CSVKTGNDQPQHF.

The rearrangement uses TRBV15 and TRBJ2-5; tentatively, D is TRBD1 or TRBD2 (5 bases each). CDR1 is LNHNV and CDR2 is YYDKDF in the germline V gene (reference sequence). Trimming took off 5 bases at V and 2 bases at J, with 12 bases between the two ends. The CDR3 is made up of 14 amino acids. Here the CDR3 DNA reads TGTGCCACCAGCCGGGGACGGGTTCAAGAGACCCAGTACTTC. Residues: CATSRGRVQETQYF. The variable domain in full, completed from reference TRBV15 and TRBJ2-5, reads DAMVIQNPRYQVTQFGKPVTLSCSQTLNHNVMYWYQQKSSQAPKLLFHYYDKDFNNEADTPDNFQSRRPNTSFCFLDIRSPGLGDTAMYLCATSRGRVQETQYFGPGTRLLVL.

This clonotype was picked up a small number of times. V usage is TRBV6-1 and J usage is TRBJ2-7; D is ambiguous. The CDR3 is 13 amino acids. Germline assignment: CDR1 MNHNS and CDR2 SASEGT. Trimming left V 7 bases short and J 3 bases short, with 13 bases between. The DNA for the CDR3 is TGTGCCAGCACCCCAGGTGATTTCTACGAGCAGTACTTC. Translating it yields CASTPGDFYEQYF.

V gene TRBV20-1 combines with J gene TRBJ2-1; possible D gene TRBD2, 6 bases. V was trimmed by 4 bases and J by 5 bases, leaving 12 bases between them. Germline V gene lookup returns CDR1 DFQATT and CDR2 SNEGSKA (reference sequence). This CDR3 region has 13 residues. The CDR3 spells CSATGTSNNEQFF. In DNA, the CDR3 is TGCAGTGCTACCGGGACTTCAAACAATGAGCAGTTCTTC.

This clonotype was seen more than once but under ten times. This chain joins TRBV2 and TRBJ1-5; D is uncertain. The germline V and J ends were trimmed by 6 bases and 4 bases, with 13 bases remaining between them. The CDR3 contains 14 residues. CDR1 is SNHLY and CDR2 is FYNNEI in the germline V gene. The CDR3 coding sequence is TGTGCCAGCAGAGCAAGGTCAGGAAATCAGCCCCAGCATTTT. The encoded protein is CASRARSGNQPQHF. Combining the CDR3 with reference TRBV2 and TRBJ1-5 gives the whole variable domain EPEVTQTPSHQVTQMGQEVILRCVPISNHLYFYWYRQILGQKVEFLVSFYNNEISEKSEIFDDQFSVERPDGSNFTLKIRSTKLEDSAMYFCASRARSGNQPQHFGDGTRLSIL.

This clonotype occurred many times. The CDR3, as DNA: TGTGCCAGCAGTTTAGGAGGGACAGGGCTTTACGAGCAGTACTTC. The encoded protein is CASSLGGTGLYEQYF. The gene calls are TRBV28 and TRBJ2-7; TRBD1 aligns across 9 bases. After removal of 2 bases from V and 4 bases from J, the junction contained 6 bases not matched to a gene. The CDR3 is 15 amino acids. Germline CDR1 is MDHEN and CDR2 is SYDVKM. The variable domain in full, with the rest retrieved from reference TRBV28 and TRBJ2-7, is DVKVTQSSRYLVKRTGEKVFLECVQDMDHENMFWYRQDPGLGLRLIYFSYDVKMKEKGDIPEGYSVSREKKERFSLILESASTNQTSMYLCASSLGGTGLYEQYFGPGTRLTVT.

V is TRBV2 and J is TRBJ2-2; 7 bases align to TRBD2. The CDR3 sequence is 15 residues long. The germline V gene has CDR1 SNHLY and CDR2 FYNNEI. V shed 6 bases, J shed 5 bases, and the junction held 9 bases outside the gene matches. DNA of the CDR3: TGTGCCAGCAGCCCCGGGACTATTATGACCGGGGAGCTGTTTTTT. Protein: CASSPGTIMTGELFF. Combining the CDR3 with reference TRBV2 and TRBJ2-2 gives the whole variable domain EPEVTQTPSHQVTQMGQEVILRCVPISNHLYFYWYRQILGQKVEFLVSFYNNEISEKSEIFDDQFSVERPDGSNFTLKIRSTKLEDSAMYFCASSPGTIMTGELFFGEGSRLTVL.

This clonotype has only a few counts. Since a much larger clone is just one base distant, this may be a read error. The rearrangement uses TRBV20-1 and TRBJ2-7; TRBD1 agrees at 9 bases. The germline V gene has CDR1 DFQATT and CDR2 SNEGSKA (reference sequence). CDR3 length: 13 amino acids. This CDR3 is CGAIGTGRYEQYF. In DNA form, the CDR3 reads TGCGGTGCTATCGGGACAGGGAGGTACGAGCAGTACTTC.

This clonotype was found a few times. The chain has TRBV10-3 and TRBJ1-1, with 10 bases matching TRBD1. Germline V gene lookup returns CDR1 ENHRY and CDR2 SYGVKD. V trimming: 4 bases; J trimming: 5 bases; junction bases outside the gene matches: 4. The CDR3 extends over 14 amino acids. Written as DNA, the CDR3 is TGTGCCATCAGTGCCGGGACAGGGGTGACTGAAGCTTTCTTT. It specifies CAISAGTGVTEAFF.

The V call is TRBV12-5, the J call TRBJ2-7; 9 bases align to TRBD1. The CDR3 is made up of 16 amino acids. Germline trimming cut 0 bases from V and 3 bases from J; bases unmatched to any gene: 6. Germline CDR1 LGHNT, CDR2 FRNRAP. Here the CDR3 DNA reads TGTGCTAGTGGTTTGGTCACGGGACAGGGCCACTACGAGCAGTACTTC. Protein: CASGLVTGQGHYEQYF.

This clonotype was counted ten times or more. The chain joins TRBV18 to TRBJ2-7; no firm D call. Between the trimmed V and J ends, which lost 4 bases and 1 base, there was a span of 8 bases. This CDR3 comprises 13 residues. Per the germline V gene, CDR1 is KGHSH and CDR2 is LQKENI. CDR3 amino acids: CASSQSTSYEQYF. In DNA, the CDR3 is TGTGCCAGCTCACAAAGTACTTCCTACGAGCAGTACTTC.

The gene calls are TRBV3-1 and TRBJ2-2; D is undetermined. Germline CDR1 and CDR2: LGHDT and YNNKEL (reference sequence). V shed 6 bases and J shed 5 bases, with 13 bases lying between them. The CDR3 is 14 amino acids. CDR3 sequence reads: CASRGTGYTGELFF. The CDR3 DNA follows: TGTGCCAGCAGAGGTACTGGATATACCGGGGAGCTGTTTTTT.

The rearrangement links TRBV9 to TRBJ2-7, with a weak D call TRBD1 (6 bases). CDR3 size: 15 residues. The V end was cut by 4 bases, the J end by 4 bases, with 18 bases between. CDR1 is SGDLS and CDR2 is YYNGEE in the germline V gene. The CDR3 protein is CASSPYQGTEYEQYF. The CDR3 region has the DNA TGTGCCAGCAGCCCTTATCAGGGGACGGAATACGAGCAGTACTTC.

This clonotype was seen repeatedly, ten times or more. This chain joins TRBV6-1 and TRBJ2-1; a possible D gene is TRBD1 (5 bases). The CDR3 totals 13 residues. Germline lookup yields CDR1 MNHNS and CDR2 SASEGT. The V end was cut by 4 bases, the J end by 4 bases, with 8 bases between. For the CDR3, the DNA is TGTGCCAGCAGTGTAGGGGAATACAATGAGCAGTTCTTC. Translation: CASSVGEYNEQFF.